The present T cell receptor beta chain was sequenced within a study of response to subunit inactivated influenza vaccine. Each CDR3 protein is one row after TCRdb ran MiXCR on the RT-PCR reads. Of 500,000 to 600,000 distinct CDR3 sequences listed, roughly 10% are singletons. The CDR3 is made up of 13 amino acids. Trimming removed 1 base at V and 4 bases at J, with 9 bases between. Germline assignment: CDR1 DFQATT and CDR2 SNEGSKA (reference sequence). This clonotype was detected a few times. The antigen is unknown. Study findings and constraints: Each seasonal flu vaccination may recruit only limited new T cells, authors suggested.

This clonotype was obtained from a man aged 45 to 65 who received an inactivated influenza vaccine. The chain carries TRBV20-1 and TRBJ2-3, with D possibly TRBD2 on 5 matching bases. The material sequenced was PBMCs from blood, taken on the day of vaccination. The CDR3, as DNA: TGCAGTGCTAGAGTCGGTAGCGCAGATACGCAGTATTTT. Its protein is CSARVGSADTQYF.